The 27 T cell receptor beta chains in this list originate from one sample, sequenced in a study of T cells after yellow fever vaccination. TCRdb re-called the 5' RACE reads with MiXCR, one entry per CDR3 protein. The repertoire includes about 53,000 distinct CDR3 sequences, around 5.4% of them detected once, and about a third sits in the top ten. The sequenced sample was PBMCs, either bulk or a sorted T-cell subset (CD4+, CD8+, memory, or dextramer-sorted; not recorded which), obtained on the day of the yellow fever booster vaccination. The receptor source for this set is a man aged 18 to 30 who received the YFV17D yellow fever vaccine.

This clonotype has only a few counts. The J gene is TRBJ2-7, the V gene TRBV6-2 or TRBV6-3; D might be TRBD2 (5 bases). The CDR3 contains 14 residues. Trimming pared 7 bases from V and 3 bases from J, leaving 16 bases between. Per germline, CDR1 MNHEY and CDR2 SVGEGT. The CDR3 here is CASTRRGKSYEQYF. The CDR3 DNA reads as TGTGCCAGCACCCGGAGAGGGAAAAGCTACGAGCAGTACTTC.

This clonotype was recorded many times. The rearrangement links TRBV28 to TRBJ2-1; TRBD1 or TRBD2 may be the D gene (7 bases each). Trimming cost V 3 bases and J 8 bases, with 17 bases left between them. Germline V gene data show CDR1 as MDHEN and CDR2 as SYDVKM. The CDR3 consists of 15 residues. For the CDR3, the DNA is TGTGCCAGCAGTTTCCCGCACAGGGGAGGGGATGAGCAGTTCTTC. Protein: CASSFPHRGGDEQFF.

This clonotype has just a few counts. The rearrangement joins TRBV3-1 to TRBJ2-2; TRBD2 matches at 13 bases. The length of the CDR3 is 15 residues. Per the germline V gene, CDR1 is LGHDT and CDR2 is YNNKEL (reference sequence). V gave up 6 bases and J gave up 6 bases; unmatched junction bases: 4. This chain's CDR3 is CASSPTSGGPGELFF. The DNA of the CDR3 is TGTGCCAGCAGTCCGACTAGCGGGGGGCCCGGGGAGCTGTTTTTT.

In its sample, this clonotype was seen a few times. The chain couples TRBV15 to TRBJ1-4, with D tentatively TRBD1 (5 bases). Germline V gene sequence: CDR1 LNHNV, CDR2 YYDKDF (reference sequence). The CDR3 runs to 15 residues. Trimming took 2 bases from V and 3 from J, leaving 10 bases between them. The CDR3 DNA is TGTGCCACCAGCAGATCGGGGACCTCTAATGAAAAACTGTTTTTT. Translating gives CATSRSGTSNEKLFF.

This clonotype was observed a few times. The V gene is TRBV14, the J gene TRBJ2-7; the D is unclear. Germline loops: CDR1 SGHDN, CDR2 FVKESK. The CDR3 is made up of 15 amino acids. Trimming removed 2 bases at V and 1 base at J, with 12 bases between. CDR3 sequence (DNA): TGTGCCAGCAGCCAATTCCAGGTGCTTTCCTACGAGCAGTACTTC. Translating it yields CASSQFQVLSYEQYF.

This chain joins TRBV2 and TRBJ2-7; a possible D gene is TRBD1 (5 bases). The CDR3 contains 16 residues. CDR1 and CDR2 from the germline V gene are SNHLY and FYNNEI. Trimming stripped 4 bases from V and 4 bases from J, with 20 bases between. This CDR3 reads CASSVSPKGAGYEQYF. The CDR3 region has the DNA TGTGCCAGCAGTGTAAGCCCCAAAGGGGCTGGTTACGAGCAGTACTTC.

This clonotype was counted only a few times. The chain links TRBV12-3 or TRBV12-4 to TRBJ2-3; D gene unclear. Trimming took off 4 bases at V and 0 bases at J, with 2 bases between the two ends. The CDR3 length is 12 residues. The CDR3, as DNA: TGTGCCAGCAGTTATAGCACAGATACGCAGTATTTT. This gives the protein CASSYSTDTQYF.

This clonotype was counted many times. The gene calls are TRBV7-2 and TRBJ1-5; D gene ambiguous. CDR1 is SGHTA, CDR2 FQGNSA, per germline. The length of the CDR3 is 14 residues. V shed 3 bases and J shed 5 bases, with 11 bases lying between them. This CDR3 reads CASSFRWHDQPQHF. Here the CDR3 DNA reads TGTGCCAGCAGCTTTAGGTGGCACGATCAGCCCCAGCATTTT.

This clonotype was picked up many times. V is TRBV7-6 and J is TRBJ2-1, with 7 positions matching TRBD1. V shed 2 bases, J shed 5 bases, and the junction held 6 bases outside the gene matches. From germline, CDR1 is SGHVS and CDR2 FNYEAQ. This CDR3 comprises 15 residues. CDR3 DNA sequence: TGTGCCAGCAGCTTATGGGACAGAAAAGACAATGAGCAGTTCTTC. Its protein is CASSLWDRKDNEQFF.

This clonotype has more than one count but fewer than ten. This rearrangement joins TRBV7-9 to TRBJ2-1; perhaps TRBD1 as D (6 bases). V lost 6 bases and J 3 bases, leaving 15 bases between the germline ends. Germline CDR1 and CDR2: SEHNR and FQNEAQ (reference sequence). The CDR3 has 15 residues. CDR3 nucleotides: TGTGCCAGCAGAATCAGGGTAGGGGGCTACAATGAGCAGTTCTTC. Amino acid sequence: CASRIRVGGYNEQFF.

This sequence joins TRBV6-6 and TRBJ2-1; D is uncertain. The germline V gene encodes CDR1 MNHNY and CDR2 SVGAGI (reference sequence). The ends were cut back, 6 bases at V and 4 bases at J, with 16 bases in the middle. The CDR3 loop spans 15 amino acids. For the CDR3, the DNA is TGTGCCAGCAGCATCCTTCGAGTATATTACAATGAGCAGTTCTTC. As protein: CASSILRVYYNEQFF.

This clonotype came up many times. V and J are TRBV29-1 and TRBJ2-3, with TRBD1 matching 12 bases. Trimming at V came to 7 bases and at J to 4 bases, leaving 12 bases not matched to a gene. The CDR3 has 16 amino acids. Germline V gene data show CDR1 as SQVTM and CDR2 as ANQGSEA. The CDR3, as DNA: TGCAGCGCCACCCCCGGGGACAGGGGGCTCGCAGATACGCAGTATTTT. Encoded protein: CSATPGDRGLADTQYF.

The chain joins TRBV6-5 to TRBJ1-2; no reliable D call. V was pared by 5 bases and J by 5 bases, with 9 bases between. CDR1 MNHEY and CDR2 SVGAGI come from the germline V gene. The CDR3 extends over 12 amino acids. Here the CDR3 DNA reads TGTGCCAGCAGTGCGGAGGGATATGGCTACACCTTC. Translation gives CASSAEGYGYTF.

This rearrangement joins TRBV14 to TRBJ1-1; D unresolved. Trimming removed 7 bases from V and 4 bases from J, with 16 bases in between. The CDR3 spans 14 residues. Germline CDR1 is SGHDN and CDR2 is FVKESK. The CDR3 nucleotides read TGTGCCAGCACGGGTCACCCCGGAGGCACTGAAGCTTTCTTT. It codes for CASTGHPGGTEAFF.

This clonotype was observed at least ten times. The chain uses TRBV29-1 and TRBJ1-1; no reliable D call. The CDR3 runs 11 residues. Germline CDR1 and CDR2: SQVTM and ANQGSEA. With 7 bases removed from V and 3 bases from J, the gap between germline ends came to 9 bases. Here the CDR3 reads CSAPMDTEAFF. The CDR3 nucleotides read TGCAGCGCCCCTATGGACACTGAAGCTTTCTTT.

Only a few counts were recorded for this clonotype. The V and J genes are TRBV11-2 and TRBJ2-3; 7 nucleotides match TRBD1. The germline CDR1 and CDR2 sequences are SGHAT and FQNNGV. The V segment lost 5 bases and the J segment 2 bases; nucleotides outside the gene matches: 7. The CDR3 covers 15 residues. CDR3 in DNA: TGTGCCAGCAGCGGTAAACAGGGGATCACAGATACGCAGTATTTT. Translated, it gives CASSGKQGITDTQYF.

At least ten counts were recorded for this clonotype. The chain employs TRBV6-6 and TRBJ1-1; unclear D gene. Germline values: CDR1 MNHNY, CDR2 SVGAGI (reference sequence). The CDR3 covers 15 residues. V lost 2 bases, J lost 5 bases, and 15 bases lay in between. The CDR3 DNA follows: TGTGCCAGCAGTTACCCCGGGTCTACGGGGACTGAAGCTTTCTTT. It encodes CASSYPGSTGTEAFF.

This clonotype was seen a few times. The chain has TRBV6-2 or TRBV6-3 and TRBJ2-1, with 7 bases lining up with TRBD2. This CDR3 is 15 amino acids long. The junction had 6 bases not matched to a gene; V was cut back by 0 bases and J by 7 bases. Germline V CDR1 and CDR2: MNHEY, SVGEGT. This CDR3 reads CASSYSKLARNEQFF. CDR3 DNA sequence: TGTGCCAGCAGTTACTCGAAACTAGCGAGGAATGAGCAGTTCTTC.

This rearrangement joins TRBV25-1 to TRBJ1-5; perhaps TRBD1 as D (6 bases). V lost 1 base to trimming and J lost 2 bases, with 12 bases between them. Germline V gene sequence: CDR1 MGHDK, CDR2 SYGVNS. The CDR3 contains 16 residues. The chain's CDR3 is CASSELGSGGNQPQHF. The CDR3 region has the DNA TGTGCCAGCAGTGAATTAGGGTCAGGGGGCAATCAGCCCCAGCATTTT.

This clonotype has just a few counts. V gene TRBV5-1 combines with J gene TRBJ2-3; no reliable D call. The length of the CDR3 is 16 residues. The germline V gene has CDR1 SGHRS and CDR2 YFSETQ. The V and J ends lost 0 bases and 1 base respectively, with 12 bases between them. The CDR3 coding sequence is TGCGCCAGCAGCTTGGAGACTCACCGAGGCACAGATACGCAGTATTTT. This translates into CASSLETHRGTDTQYF.

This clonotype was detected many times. CDR3 DNA: TGTGCCAGCAGCCCACCCATGAACACTGAAGCTTTCTTT. It encodes CASSPPMNTEAFF. The chain joins TRBV7-9 to TRBJ1-1; no reliable D call. Trimming shortened V by 5 bases and J by 0 bases, and 7 bases separated the two germline ends. This CDR3 spans 13 amino acids. In germline, CDR1 is SEHNR, CDR2 FQNEAQ (reference sequence).

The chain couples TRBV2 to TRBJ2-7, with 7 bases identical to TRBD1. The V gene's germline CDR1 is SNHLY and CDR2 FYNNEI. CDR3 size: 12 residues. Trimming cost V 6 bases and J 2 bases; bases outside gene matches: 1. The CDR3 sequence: CASRGQAYEQYF. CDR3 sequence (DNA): TGTGCCAGCAGAGGACAGGCCTACGAGCAGTACTTC.

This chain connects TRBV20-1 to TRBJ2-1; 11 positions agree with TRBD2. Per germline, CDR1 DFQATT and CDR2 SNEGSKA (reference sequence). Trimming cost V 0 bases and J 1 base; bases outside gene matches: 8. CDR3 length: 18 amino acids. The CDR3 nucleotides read TGCAGTGCTAGAGAGGAGCACCCTAGCGGGGGGTCCTACAATGAGCAGTTCTTC. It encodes CSAREEHPSGGSYNEQFF.

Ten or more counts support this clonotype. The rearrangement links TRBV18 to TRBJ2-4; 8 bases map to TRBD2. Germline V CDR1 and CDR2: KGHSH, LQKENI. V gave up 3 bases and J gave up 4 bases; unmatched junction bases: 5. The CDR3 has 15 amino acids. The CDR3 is CASSPREGDKNIQYF. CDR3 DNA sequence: TGTGCCAGCTCACCCCGGGAGGGGGATAAAAACATTCAGTACTTC.

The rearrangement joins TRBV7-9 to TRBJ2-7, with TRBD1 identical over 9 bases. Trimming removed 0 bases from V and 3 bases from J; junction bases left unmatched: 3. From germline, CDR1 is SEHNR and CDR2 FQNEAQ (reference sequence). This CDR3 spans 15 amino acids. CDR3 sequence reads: CASSLAGTGFYEQYF. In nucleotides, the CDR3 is TGTGCCAGCAGCTTAGCCGGGACAGGGTTCTACGAGCAGTACTTC.

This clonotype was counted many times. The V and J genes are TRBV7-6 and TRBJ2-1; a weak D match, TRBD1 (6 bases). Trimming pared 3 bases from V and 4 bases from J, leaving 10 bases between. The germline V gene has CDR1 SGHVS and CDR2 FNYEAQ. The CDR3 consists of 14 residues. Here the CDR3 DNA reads TGTGCCAGCAGCTTCGTACAGGGTTACAATGAGCAGTTCTTC. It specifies CASSFVQGYNEQFF.

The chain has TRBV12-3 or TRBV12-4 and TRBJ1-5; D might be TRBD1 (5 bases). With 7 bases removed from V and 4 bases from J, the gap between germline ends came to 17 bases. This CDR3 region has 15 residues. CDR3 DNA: TGTGCCAGCACCCCCCAGGGCGTGGGGAATCAGCCCCAGCATTTT. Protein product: CASTPQGVGNQPQHF.